These 15 T cell receptor beta chains were all obtained from the same sample, sequenced in a study of T cells in Graves' hyperthyroidism and ophthalmopathy. Amplified regions were TCR beta CDR3 sequences from RNA transcripts. The HTBI primer set served for first-round RT-PCR of the TCR CDR3. Using its own MiXCR run on the multiplex PCR reads, TCRdb lists one record per CDR3 protein. The data hold a few hundred thousand distinct CDR3 sequences, with 20% observed a single time. The sequenced sample was blood. These receptors were obtained from a man between 18 and 29 years old with Graves' hyperthyroidism.

This clonotype was seen only once. The rearrangement joins TRBV25-1 to TRBJ1-1; 8 bases align to TRBD1. Germline loops: CDR1 MGHDK, CDR2 SYGVNS. This CDR3 is built from 16 residues. With 4 bases clipped from V and 3 bases from J, the junction kept 10 bases outside the gene matches. CDR3 loop: CASSGRTGWDYTEAFF. In nucleotides, the CDR3 is TGTGCCAGCAGTGGTAGGACAGGGTGGGATTACACTGAAGCTTTCTTT.

This clonotype appeared many times. The genes are TRBV2 and TRBJ2-2; no clear D gene. This CDR3 region has 15 residues. V lost 6 bases and J 2 bases, leaving 13 bases between the germline ends. Per the germline V gene, CDR1 is SNHLY and CDR2 is FYNNEI. The CDR3 coding sequence is TGTGCCAGCAGCAACTTAGCTTCCAACACCGGGGAGCTGTTTTTT. Amino acid sequence: CASSNLASNTGELFF.

The chain is built from TRBV6-2 or TRBV6-3 and TRBJ1-2, with TRBD1 as a possible D gene (5 bases). Deletions cut 0 bases from V and 4 bases from J, with 15 bases between. This CDR3 is built from 16 residues. CDR1 MNHEY and CDR2 SVGEGT come from the germline V gene. For the CDR3, the DNA is TGTGCCAGCAGTTACTCGACAGTTGCAGAGACCTATGGCTACACCTTC. Encoded protein: CASSYSTVAETYGYTF.

In its sample, this clonotype was seen many times. V and J are TRBV5-1 and TRBJ1-1; 7 bases are a match to TRBD1. Looked up from germline, CDR1 is SGHRS and CDR2 is YFSETQ. Unmatched junction bases numbered 20, after V lost 4 bases and J lost 2 bases. CDR3 length: 19 amino acids. The CDR3 nucleotides read TGCGCCAGCAGCATTCTGACTTTTCCTCGACAGGGCAAAAACACTGAAGCTTTCTTT. Its translation is CASSILTFPRQGKNTEAFF.

The rearrangement links TRBV6-9 to TRBJ2-7; 8 bases map to TRBD2. This CDR3 has 14 residues. Germline V gene sequence: CDR1 MNHGY, CDR2 SVAAGI. Trimming cost V 4 bases and J 0 bases; bases outside gene matches: 2. Here the CDR3 DNA reads TGTGCCAGCAGTTCGGGACTAGACTCCTACGAGCAGTACTTC. Its protein product is CASSSGLDSYEQYF.

The chain carries TRBV6-1 and TRBJ1-2, with 10 bases matching TRBD1. From germline, CDR1 is MNHNS and CDR2 SASEGT. V trimming: 8 bases; J trimming: 4 bases; junction bases outside the gene matches: 1. The CDR3 totals 12 residues. The CDR3 region has the DNA TGTGCCAGCGGACAGGGGGTCTATGGCTACACCTTC. Translated: CASGQGVYGYTF.

V gene TRBV25-1 combines with J gene TRBJ2-5; tentatively, D is TRBD1 or TRBD2 (5 bases each). Germline V gene data show CDR1 as MGHDK and CDR2 as SYGVNS. The length of the CDR3 is 16 residues. Trimming cost V 2 bases and J 2 bases, with 15 bases left between them. The CDR3 region has the DNA TGTGCCAGCAGTGAAAATCTCGGGGACCTTCAAGAGACCCAGTACTTC. Amino acids: CASSENLGDLQETQYF.

This clonotype was counted ten times or more. The chain has TRBV2 and TRBJ2-5; TRBD1 matches 7 bases. The CDR3 is 17 residues long. J was trimmed by 1 base and V by 3 bases; bases with no gene match: 11. Germline V CDR1 and CDR2: SNHLY, FYNNEI. The CDR3 spells CASSDGGVTGPQETQYF. The DNA for the CDR3 is TGTGCCAGCAGTGACGGAGGCGTGACAGGGCCCCAAGAGACCCAGTACTTC.

In its sample, this clonotype was seen many times. The chain recombines TRBV12-3 or TRBV12-4 with TRBJ1-2, with 9 positions matching TRBD1. The V segment lost 6 bases and the J segment 6 bases; nucleotides outside the gene matches: 14. The CDR3 spans 16 residues. The CDR3 DNA is TGTGCCAGCAGGCGCCCCGGGACAGGGCTTCTTCATGGCTACACCTTC. As protein: CASRRPGTGLLHGYTF.

This clonotype was recorded a few times. This rearrangement joins TRBV7-9 to TRBJ2-5; unclear D gene. Per germline, CDR1 SEHNR and CDR2 FQNEAQ (reference sequence). Between the trimmed V and J ends, which lost 11 bases and 1 base, there was a span of 14 bases. CDR3 length equals 13 residues. CDR3 amino acids: CASKGQSQETQYF. DNA of the CDR3: TGTGCCTCAAAAGGGCAGAGCCAAGAGACCCAGTACTTC.

This clonotype was recorded many times. The chain employs TRBV6-1 and TRBJ2-4; a weak D match, TRBD2 (6 bases). The CDR3 extends over 15 amino acids. CDR1 MNHNS and CDR2 SASEGT come from the germline V gene. Trimming removed 4 bases at V and 3 bases at J, with 13 bases between. CDR3 protein: CASSAGGLGKNIQYF. For the CDR3, the DNA is TGTGCCAGCAGTGCTGGGGGACTGGGCAAAAACATTCAGTACTTC.

This clonotype has at least ten counts. The rearrangement joins TRBV29-1 to TRBJ1-1; perhaps TRBD1 as D (6 bases). In germline, CDR1 is SQVTM, CDR2 ANQGSEA. Between the trimmed V and J ends, which lost 5 bases and 4 bases, there was a span of 11 bases. The CDR3 is made up of 12 amino acids. This chain's CDR3 is CSVIEDSTEAFF. Written as DNA, the CDR3 is TGCAGCGTTATTGAGGACAGCACTGAAGCTTTCTTT.

The table lists this clonotype with many counts. The chain couples TRBV12-3 or TRBV12-4 to TRBJ1-1, with 9 bases identical to TRBD1. V shed 5 bases and J 6 bases; nucleotides not matched to a gene: 4. This CDR3 has 13 amino acids. CDR3 DNA: TGTGCCAGCAGTCCCCGGACAGGGGCTGAAGCTTTCTTT. It specifies CASSPRTGAEAFF.

The V and J genes are TRBV6-1 and TRBJ1-2; D perhaps matches TRBD1 (5 bases). From germline, CDR1 is MNHNS and CDR2 SASEGT. The CDR3 loop spans 13 amino acids. V was pared by 5 bases and J by 8 bases, with 15 bases between. The CDR3, as DNA: TGTGCCAGCAGTCCTCGGGGCTCGGTGGGCTACACCTTC. Encoded protein: CASSPRGSVGYTF.

There are many counts of this clonotype. This rearrangement joins TRBV12-3 or TRBV12-4 to TRBJ1-5, with 8 bases fitting TRBD1. The CDR3 loop spans 16 amino acids. The junction had 11 bases not matched to a gene; V was cut back by 6 bases and J by 4 bases. This CDR3 reads CASRYGTGEGNQPQHF. The CDR3 DNA sequence: TGTGCCAGCAGATACGGGACAGGCGAAGGGAATCAGCCCCAGCATTTT.